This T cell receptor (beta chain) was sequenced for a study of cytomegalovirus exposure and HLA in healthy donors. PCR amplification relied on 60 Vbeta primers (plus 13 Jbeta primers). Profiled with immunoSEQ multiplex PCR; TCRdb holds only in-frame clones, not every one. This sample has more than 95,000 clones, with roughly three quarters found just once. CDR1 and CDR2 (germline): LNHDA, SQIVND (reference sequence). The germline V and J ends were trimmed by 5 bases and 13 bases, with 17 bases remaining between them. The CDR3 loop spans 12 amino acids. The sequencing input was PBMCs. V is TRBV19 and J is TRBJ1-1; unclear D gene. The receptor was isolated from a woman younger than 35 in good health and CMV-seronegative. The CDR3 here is CASSPPGIEVFF. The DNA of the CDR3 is TGTGCCAGTAGTCCACCGGGAATTGAGGTTTTCTTT.